This passage covers 32 T cell receptor beta chains from one sample sequenced in a study of cytomegalovirus exposure and HLA in healthy donors. The PCR had 60 Vbeta and 13 Jbeta primers. Here immunoSEQ multiplex PCR was the method, and the copy in TCRdb shows in-frame clones only, minus some. The sample consists of 82,000 or so clones, 9.5% to 13% of them appearing once. Sequenced sample: PBMCs. The receptors derive from a man aged 60 to 75 in good health and CMV-seropositive.

In DNA form, the CDR3 reads TGTGCCAGCAGCCTTTTACCCGACAGGGGGCCAAGTAGCAATCAGCCCCAGCATTTT. The encoded protein is CASSLLPDRGPSSNQPQHF. The chain joins TRBV11-3 to TRBJ1-5, with TRBD1 matching 10 bases. CDR3 length equals 19 residues. Germline lookup yields CDR1 SGHNT and CDR2 YENEEA. V lost 5 bases, J lost 0 bases, and 13 bases stayed unmatched. Using reference TRBV11-3 and TRBJ1-5 for the parts outside the CDR3, the full variable domain is EAGVVQSPRYKIIEKKQPVAFWCNPISGHNTLYWYLQNLGQGPELLIRYENEEAVDDSQLPKDRFSAERLKGVDSTLKIQPAELGDSAVYLCASSLLPDRGPSSNQPQHFGDGTRLSIL.

This clone was observed a few times. The V and J genes are TRBV2 and TRBJ2-2; tentatively, D is TRBD1 (5 bases). The CDR3 length is 13 residues. Germline V gene lookup returns CDR1 SNHLY and CDR2 FYNNEI. The V end lost 1 base, the J end lost 7 bases, and 7 bases lay between the germline ends. CDR3 residues: CASSEEGNGELFF. The CDR3 bases are TGTGCCAGCAGTGAAGAGGGGAACGGGGAGCTGTTTTTT.

Only a few counts were recorded for this clone. V is TRBV6-6 and J is TRBJ2-1; D not resolved. V lost 4 bases to trimming and J lost 6 bases, with 4 bases between them. This CDR3 region has 11 residues. Germline V gives CDR1 MNHNY, CDR2 SVGAGI (reference sequence). The CDR3 nucleotides are TGTGCCAGCAGTTCCAGCAATGAGCAGTTCTTC. Its translation is CASSSSNEQFF.

This rearrangement joins TRBV10-3 to TRBJ2-2; TRBD1 agrees at 10 bases. From germline, CDR1 is ENHRY and CDR2 SYGVKD. Trimming at V came to 8 bases and at J to 5 bases, leaving 2 bases not matched to a gene. CDR3 length equals 13 residues. Here the CDR3 reads CAIPDRGTGELFF. As DNA, the CDR3 is TGTGCCATCCCGGACAGGGGGACCGGGGAGCTGTTTTTT.

V and J are TRBV6-6 and TRBJ1-4; TRBD1 might be the D (6 bases). Trimming left V 0 bases short and J 8 bases short, with 16 bases between. There are 16 residues in the CDR3. Germline V lookup: CDR1 MNHNY, CDR2 SVGAGI (reference sequence). CDR3 amino acids: CASSYSTAGVGEKLFF. As DNA, the CDR3 is TGTGCCAGCAGTTACTCGACGGCAGGGGTTGGCGAAAAACTGTTTTTT.

This chain's CDR3 is CASIEQDNSPLHF. In DNA form, the CDR3 reads TGTGCCAGCATCGAACAGGATAATTCACCCCTCCACTTT. The V call is TRBV6-1, the J call TRBJ1-6; a possible D gene is TRBD1 (5 bases). Trimming pared 7 bases from V and 5 bases from J, leaving 9 bases between. The CDR3 is 13 residues long. The germline gives CDR1 MNHNS, CDR2 SASEGT.

The gene calls are TRBV5-1 and TRBJ2-1; D gene unclear. Trimming shortened V by 0 bases and J by 5 bases, and 6 bases separated the two germline ends. The germline V gene encodes CDR1 SGHRS and CDR2 YFSETQ. The CDR3 is 13 residues long. CDR3 amino acids: CASSLVPDNEQFF. CDR3 nucleotide sequence: TGCGCCAGCAGCTTGGTGCCAGACAATGAGCAGTTCTTC.

V and J are TRBV15 and TRBJ2-5, with D unclear. The CDR3 sequence is 15 residues long. Germline values: CDR1 LNHNV, CDR2 YYDKDF (reference sequence). The ends were cut back, 0 bases at V and 0 bases at J, with 8 bases in the middle. CDR3: CATSRDNLYQETQYF. CDR3 bases: TGTGCCACCAGCAGAGATAATCTTTACCAAGAGACCCAGTACTTC.

The sample holds a few counts of this clone. The chain combines TRBV11-2 with TRBJ1-1; the D gene is possibly TRBD1 (5 bases). Trimming removed 1 base at V and 1 base at J, with 7 bases between. Germline V lookup: CDR1 SGHAT, CDR2 FQNNGV. This CDR3 spans 14 amino acids. This CDR3 is CASSLVQGNTEAFF. CDR3 in DNA: TGTGCCAGCAGCTTAGTTCAGGGGAACACTGAAGCTTTCTTT.

This clone was detected a few times. The chain has TRBV7-8 and TRBJ1-2, with no clear D. V lost 5 bases and J lost 4, with 11 bases in between. Germline loops: CDR1 SGHVS, CDR2 FQNEAQ. There are 13 residues in the CDR3. For the CDR3, the DNA is TGTGCCAGCAGCCCCTCCCCAGGCTATGGCTACACCTTC. Translating it yields CASSPSPGYGYTF.

This clone came up a few times. J is TRBJ1-4 and V is TRBV4-1; 8 nucleotides match TRBD1. The CDR3 spans 18 residues. V dropped 4 bases and J dropped 8; count of bases not matched to a gene: 18. The germline gives CDR1 MGHRA, CDR2 YSYEKL. DNA of the CDR3: TGCGCCAGCAGCCTAAGAGATTTCGCCGGGACAGGCCGGGAAAAACTGTTTTTT. It codes for CASSLRDFAGTGREKLFF.

The gene calls are TRBV2 and TRBJ2-3, with D possibly matching TRBD2 (6 bases). The V and J ends lost 6 bases and 6 bases respectively, with 22 bases between them. CDR1 is SNHLY, CDR2 FYNNEI, per germline. The CDR3 is 16 amino acids. The DNA of the CDR3 is TGTGCCAGCAGGACCGGGACTCCTTTTCGTGGGGATACGCAGTATTTT. Its translation: CASRTGTPFRGDTQYF.

This clone was observed a handful of times. This chain uses TRBV5-8 with TRBJ2-3, with D possibly matching TRBD1 (5 bases). The CDR3 runs 15 residues. V was pared by 1 base and J by 2 bases, with 11 bases between. Germline CDR1 SGHTS, CDR2 YDEGEE. CDR3 residues: CASSLQGSNTDTQYF. The CDR3 bases are TGTGCCAGCAGCTTGCAGGGTTCTAACACAGATACGCAGTATTTT.

The chain uses TRBV6-6 and TRBJ2-7, with D perhaps TRBD2 (6 bases). The V gene's germline CDR1 is MNHNY and CDR2 SVGAGI (reference sequence). CDR3 length: 13 residues. Trimming took 7 bases from V and 3 from J, leaving 13 bases between them. The CDR3 here is CASTPGLRYEQYV. CDR3 sequence (DNA): TGTGCCAGCACCCCGGGACTCCGCTACGAGCAGTACGTC.

This clone appeared a few times. This chain uses TRBV6-5 with TRBJ1-3; D perhaps matches TRBD1 (5 bases). Deletions cut 6 bases from V and 1 base from J, with 7 bases between. CDR1 is MNHEY, CDR2 SVGAGI, per germline. CDR3 length: 13 amino acids. Here the CDR3 reads CASRGVSGNTIYF. The CDR3, as DNA: TGTGCCAGCAGAGGGGTTTCTGGAAACACCATATATTTT.

This clone occurred a few times. V is TRBV30 and J is TRBJ1-1; D remains ambiguous. V lost 3 bases and J 0 bases, leaving 8 bases between the germline ends. The CDR3 runs to 13 residues. CDR1 GTSNPN and CDR2 SVGIG come from the germline V gene (reference sequence). The CDR3 sequence: CAWRQTLNTEAFF. CDR3 bases: TGTGCCTGGAGACAAACCCTGAACACTGAAGCTTTCTTT.

J is TRBJ1-1 and V is TRBV7-8; no definite D call. The length of the CDR3 is 14 residues. V lost 6 bases, J lost 8 bases, and 19 bases lay in between. The germline V gene has CDR1 SGHVS and CDR2 FQNEAQ. The CDR3 sequence is CASRLAQSAAEAFF. CDR3 nucleotide sequence: TGTGCCAGCAGACTCGCACAGTCAGCCGCCGAAGCTTTCTTT.

This clone was seen more than once but under ten times. This chain connects TRBV15 to TRBJ1-4; TRBD1 agrees at 9 bases. This CDR3 has 15 residues. J was trimmed by 8 bases and V by 5 bases; bases with no gene match: 9. Per the germline V gene, CDR1 is LNHNV and CDR2 is YYDKDF (reference sequence). This CDR3 is CATSSPTGGSEKLFF. The DNA for the CDR3 is TGTGCCACCAGCTCCCCGACAGGGGGTTCGGAAAAACTGTTTTTT.

The chain employs TRBV7-2 and TRBJ2-2; maybe TRBD2 (6 bases). Trimming shortened V by 6 bases and J by 1 base, and 9 bases separated the two germline ends. This CDR3 is built from 14 residues. The germline V gene has CDR1 SGHTA and CDR2 FQGNSA. The DNA of the CDR3 is TGTGCCAGCAGAGCGGGCCTGAACACCGGGGAGCTGTTTTTT. It codes for CASRAGLNTGELFF.

The V call is TRBV5-6, the J call TRBJ2-5, with D hard to call. Trimming cost V 5 bases and J 4 bases, with 12 bases left between them. The CDR3 contains 13 residues. Germline CDR1 and CDR2: SGHDT and YYEEEE. The CDR3 here is CASSPIARETQYF. The CDR3 DNA reads TGTGCCAGCAGTCCCATAGCCCGAGAGACCCAGTACTTC.

The chain is built from TRBV6-5 and TRBJ1-4; D is possibly TRBD1 (5 bases). This CDR3 contains 16 residues. V gave up 0 bases and J gave up 7 bases, with 15 bases separating them. Per the germline V gene, CDR1 is MNHEY and CDR2 is SVGAGI. The CDR3 loop reads CASSYSTVKGVEKLFF. The DNA of the CDR3 is TGTGCCAGCAGTTACTCAACAGTAAAAGGGGTTGAAAAACTGTTTTTT.

This clone was seen only a few times. This chain connects TRBV2 to TRBJ2-5; TRBD1 matches 7 bases. Germline V gene lookup returns CDR1 SNHLY and CDR2 FYNNEI. The CDR3 contains 13 residues. The J segment lost 1 base and the V segment lost 6 bases, leaving 2 bases of the junction unmatched. The CDR3 sequence: CASRDRLQETQYF. CDR3 in DNA: TGTGCCAGCAGGGACAGGCTCCAAGAGACCCAGTACTTC.

This clone has a handful of counts. V gene TRBV30 combines with J gene TRBJ2-5; D is possibly TRBD2 (6 bases). Germline CDR1 reads GTSNPN; CDR2 reads SVGIG (reference sequence). The CDR3 is made up of 11 amino acids. With 4 bases removed from V and 5 bases from J, the gap between germline ends came to 8 bases. The CDR3 region is CAWTGGETQYF. In nucleotides, the CDR3 is TGTGCCTGGACTGGGGGGGAGACCCAGTACTTC.

The rearrangement links TRBV7-6 to TRBJ2-7; 7 bases agree with TRBD1. The V and J ends lost 4 bases and 2 bases, in that order; junction bases with no gene match: 11. CDR3 length: 16 amino acids. Germline CDR1 SGHVS, CDR2 FNYEAQ. CDR3 residues: CASSSWGSGGPYEQYF. The CDR3 coding sequence is TGTGCCAGCAGCTCCTGGGGGTCAGGGGGTCCCTACGAGCAGTACTTC.

The chain carries TRBV27 and TRBJ2-5; D remains ambiguous. The CDR3 covers 14 residues. Trimming removed 5 bases at V and 5 bases at J, with 15 bases between. Germline V lookup: CDR1 MNHEY, CDR2 SMNVEV (reference sequence). CDR3: CASSLRSPRETQYF. The CDR3 DNA is TGTGCCAGCAGTCTCCGGTCGCCCCGGGAGACCCAGTACTTC.

This clone showed up many times. CDR3 sequence reads: CAWSVGSYEQYF. The CDR3 bases are TGTGCCTGGAGTGTAGGGAGCTACGAGCAGTACTTC. This chain joins TRBV30 and TRBJ2-7; D possibly corresponds to TRBD2 (5 bases). CDR3 length: 12 amino acids. Per the germline V gene, CDR1 is GTSNPN and CDR2 is SVGIG (reference sequence). V lost 0 bases to trimming and J lost 3 bases, with 6 bases between them.

The chain has TRBV5-1 and TRBJ2-7; TRBD2 matches 13 bases. From germline, CDR1 is SGHRS and CDR2 YFSETQ. The CDR3 is made up of 15 amino acids. The V gene end was trimmed by 4 bases and the J gene end by 2 bases; junction bases not matched to a gene: 3. CDR3 sequence (DNA): TGCGCCAGCAGCCGGGGACTAGCGGGGACCTACGAGCAGTACGTC. Protein: CASSRGLAGTYEQYV.

This clone showed up many times. The chain recombines TRBV4-1 with TRBJ2-1; TRBD2 might be the D (6 bases). In germline, CDR1 is MGHRA, CDR2 YSYEKL. V was shortened by 4 bases and J by 6 bases, with 19 bases between the two germline ends. There are 16 residues in the CDR3. In DNA form, the CDR3 reads TGCGCCAGCAGCCCTCATGCGGGGATGAGGCCCAATGAGCAGTTCTTC. Protein: CASSPHAGMRPNEQFF.

The genes are TRBV6-5 and TRBJ2-5, with 9 bases aligning to TRBD1. The J call is doubtful: the DNA matches TRBJ2-7 better. Germline V gene sequence: CDR1 MNHEY, CDR2 SVGAGI. The CDR3 length is 15 residues. The CDR3 coding sequence is TGTGCCAGCAGCCCGGACAGGGGAAGAAACTACGAGCAGTACTTC. This translates into CASSPDRGRNYEQYF.

The CDR3 region is CASSRQGEDEQFF. As DNA, the CDR3 is TGTGCCAGCTCTCGACAGGGGGAGGATGAGCAGTTCTTC. This chain connects TRBV18 to TRBJ2-1; 9 bases match TRBD1. CDR3 length: 13 residues. Germline trimming cut 6 bases from V and 8 bases from J; bases unmatched to any gene: 5. Germline V gives CDR1 KGHSH, CDR2 LQKENI.

Concerning this clone: The sample carries other DNA sequences with the same CDR3. The chain is built from TRBV7-9 and TRBJ2-1; 10 nucleotides align to TRBD2. The CDR3 is 16 residues long. J lost 4 bases, V lost 0 bases, and 3 bases had no gene match. Germline assignment: CDR1 SEHNR and CDR2 FQNEAQ (reference sequence). This chain's CDR3 is CASSLAIAGGYNEQFF. CDR3 coding DNA: TGTGCCAGCAGCTTAGCTATAGCGGGAGGTTACAATGAGCAGTTCTTC.

In its sample, this clone was seen a few times. The chain is built from TRBV15 and TRBJ2-7; D gene unclear. The length of the CDR3 is 14 residues. V was cut by 0 bases and J by 1 base, with 7 bases left in between. Looked up from germline, CDR1 is LNHNV and CDR2 is YYDKDF (reference sequence). CDR3 coding DNA: TGTGCCACCAGCAGAGAGGTCGGGTCCTACGAGCAGTACGTC. Amino acid sequence: CATSREVGSYEQYV.